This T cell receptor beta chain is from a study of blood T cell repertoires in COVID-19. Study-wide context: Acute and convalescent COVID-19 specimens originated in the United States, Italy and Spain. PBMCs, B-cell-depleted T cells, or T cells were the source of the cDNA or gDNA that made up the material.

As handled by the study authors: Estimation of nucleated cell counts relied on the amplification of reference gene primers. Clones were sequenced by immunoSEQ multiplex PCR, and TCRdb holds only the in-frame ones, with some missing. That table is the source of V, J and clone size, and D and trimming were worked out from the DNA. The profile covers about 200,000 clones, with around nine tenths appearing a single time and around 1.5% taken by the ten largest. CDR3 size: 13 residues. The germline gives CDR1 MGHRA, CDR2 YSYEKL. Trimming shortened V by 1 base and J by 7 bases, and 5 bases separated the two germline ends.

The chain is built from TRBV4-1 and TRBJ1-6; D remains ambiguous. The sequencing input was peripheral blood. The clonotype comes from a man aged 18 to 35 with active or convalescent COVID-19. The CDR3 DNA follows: TGCGCCAGCAGCCAAGTTCTAAATTCACCCCTCCACTTT. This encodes CASSQVLNSPLHF.